The 5 T cell receptor beta chains in this list originate from one sample, sequenced in a study of CD8 T cells in ankylosing spondylitis. General observations from the study: One TCR beta motif, made up of roughly eight highly homologous variants, appeared characteristic of ankylosing spondylitis blood.

In TCRdb, the 5' RACE reads were re-called with MiXCR into one record per CDR3 protein. The sample yields around 890,000 distinct CDR3 sequences, 12% seen once. Their antigen targets remain unknown. Sequencing input: blood, either unsorted or a sorted T cell fraction (not recorded which). The receptors shown here come from a male donor with ankylosing spondylitis.

This clonotype came up a few times. The gene calls are TRBV20-1 and TRBJ1-1, with unresolved D. Germline V gene data show CDR1 as DFQATT and CDR2 as SNEGSKA (reference sequence). The CDR3 is 14 amino acids. Trimming stripped 3 bases from V and 4 bases from J, with 15 bases between. The DNA for the CDR3 is TGCAGTGCTAGTTACGAGGGTGATGGCACTGAAGCTTTCTTT. Its translation: CSASYEGDGTEAFF.

V gene TRBV5-5 combines with J gene TRBJ1-4; TRBD1 might be the D (6 bases). CDR1 and CDR2 (germline): SGHKS, YYEKEE (reference sequence). V was cut by 4 bases and J by 8 bases, with 15 bases left in between. There are 14 residues in the CDR3. CDR3: CASSVTGSGEKLFF. CDR3 sequence (DNA): TGTGCCAGCAGCGTAACAGGGTCAGGAGAAAAACTGTTTTTT.

Only a few counts were recorded for this clonotype. The V gene is TRBV18, the J gene TRBJ2-3, with 13 bases matching TRBD2. The CDR3 extends over 19 amino acids. J lost 4 bases, V lost 0 bases, and 10 bases had no gene match. Germline V CDR1 and CDR2: KGHSH, LQKENI. CDR3 DNA sequence: TGTGCCAGCTCACCACCGTTGGGTGGGACTAGCGGGAACCCAGATACGCAGTATTTT. Residues: CASSPPLGGTSGNPDTQYF.

This clonotype showed up just a few times. The chain carries TRBV6-2 or TRBV6-3 and TRBJ2-7; TRBD2 matches at 8 bases. CDR3 size: 13 residues. Germline trimming cut 5 bases from V and 13 bases from J; bases unmatched to any gene: 13. The V gene's germline CDR1 is MNHEY and CDR2 SVGEGT. The CDR3 reads CASSTGGASSRYF. CDR3 sequence (DNA): TGTGCCAGCAGTACGGGGGGGGCGAGCAGTCGATACTTC.

This clonotype was detected ten times or more. The rearrangement uses TRBV5-1 and TRBJ1-1, with D unresolved. Germline V gene lookup returns CDR1 SGHRS and CDR2 YFSETQ. The length of the CDR3 is 14 residues. The germline V and J ends were trimmed by 0 bases and 1 base, with 7 bases remaining between them. This CDR3 reads CASSLDIQNTEAFF. Here the CDR3 DNA reads TGCGCCAGCAGCTTGGACATCCAGAACACTGAAGCTTTCTTT. Using reference TRBV5-1 and TRBJ1-1 for the parts outside the CDR3, the full variable domain is KAGVTQTPRYLIKTRGQQVTLSCSPISGHRSVSWYQQTPGQGLQFLFEYFSETQRNKGNFPGRFSGRQFSNSRSEMNVSTLELGDSALYLCASSLDIQNTEAFFGQGTRLTVV.